These 24 T cell receptor beta chains share one sample of origin, sequenced in a study of T cell responses to AZD1222 COVID-19 vaccine. Sequencing used immunoSEQ multiplex PCR; TCRdb keeps in-frame clones, though not all of them. Among 85,000 to 130,000 clones listed, 85% to 90% were seen once. The sequences come from peripheral blood, collected on day 0 of AZD1222 vaccination. These receptors were obtained from an adult in good health.

The V call is TRBV27, the J call TRBJ2-3, with D uncertain. This CDR3 region has 14 residues. Trimming stripped 1 base from V and 0 bases from J, with 5 bases between. Germline-derived CDR1 and CDR2 are MNHEY and SMNVEV (reference sequence). In nucleotides, the CDR3 is TGTGCCAGCAGTTTATACCAGAGCACAGATACGCAGTATTTT. It yields the protein CASSLYQSTDTQYF.

This chain links TRBV19 with TRBJ2-3, with 12 bases identical to TRBD2. The CDR3 extends over 17 amino acids. J gave up 2 bases and V 5 bases, and 8 bases lay outside the gene matches. Per germline, CDR1 LNHDA and CDR2 SQIVND (reference sequence). The CDR3 nucleotides read TGTGCCAGTAGTGCGCGGACTAGCGGGGACCTCACAGATACGCAGTATTTT. Encoded protein: CASSARTSGDLTDTQYF.

This clone has more than one count but fewer than ten. The chain is built from TRBV18 and TRBJ1-1; possible D gene TRBD1, 6 bases. The V gene lost 4 bases and the J gene lost 1 base, with 7 bases spanning the gap. The germline CDR1 and CDR2 sequences are KGHSH and LQKENI. This CDR3 contains 13 residues. The CDR3 DNA sequence: TGTGCCAGCTCACAAGGGGGGAACACTGAAGCTTTCTTT. This gives the protein CASSQGGNTEAFF.

The rearrangement uses TRBV7-9 and TRBJ1-1; 9 bases match TRBD1. V trimming: 3 bases; J trimming: 0 bases; junction bases outside the gene matches: 2. The CDR3 runs to 15 residues. Germline V gives CDR1 SEHNR, CDR2 FQNEAQ (reference sequence). CDR3 DNA sequence: TGTGCCAGCAGCTTGGGGACAGGGCTGAACACTGAAGCTTTCTTT. Translation gives CASSLGTGLNTEAFF.

The gene calls are TRBV3-1 (or the pseudogene TRBV3-2) and TRBJ2-7, with D tentatively TRBD2 (6 bases). CDR3 length equals 14 residues. The V end lost 4 bases, the J end lost 3 bases, and 13 bases lay between the germline ends. Germline CDR1 LGHDT, CDR2 YNNKEL (reference sequence). The CDR3 sequence: CASSPRTGLYEQYF. CDR3 sequence (DNA): TGTGCCAGCAGCCCTCGGACGGGACTCTACGAGCAGTACTTC.

This chain links TRBV3-1 (or the pseudogene TRBV3-2) with TRBJ1-5, with D uncertain. Germline values: CDR1 LGHDT, CDR2 YNNKEL (reference sequence). The V end lost 0 bases, the J end lost 6 bases, and 6 bases lay between the germline ends. The CDR3 extends over 13 amino acids. The CDR3 DNA reads as TGTGCCAGCAGCCAAGATATAGGTCAGCCCCAGCATTTT. Its protein is CASSQDIGQPQHF.

The CDR3 coding sequence is TGTGCCAGTAGTACGAGACTAGCGGGGGGCCGCACAGATACGCAGTATTTT. Its translation: CASSTRLAGGRTDTQYF. The rearrangement links TRBV19 to TRBJ2-3, with 13 bases identical to TRBD2. Germline lookup yields CDR1 LNHDA and CDR2 SQIVND (reference sequence). The V segment lost 4 bases and the J segment 1 base; nucleotides outside the gene matches: 5. This CDR3 has 17 residues. Drawing the rest from reference TRBV19 and TRBJ2-3, the complete variable domain is DGGITQSPKYLFRKEGQNVTLSCEQNLNHDAMYWYRQDPGQGLRLIYYSQIVNDFQKGDIAEGYSVSREKKESFPLTVTSAQKNPTAFYLCASSTRLAGGRTDTQYFGPGTRLTVL.

This chain joins TRBV5-1 and TRBJ1-1, with 7 nucleotides matching TRBD1. Germline CDR1 is SGHRS and CDR2 is YFSETQ. Trimming at V came to 0 bases and at J to 10 bases, leaving 12 bases not matched to a gene. The CDR3 sequence is 15 residues long. The chain's CDR3 is CASSLAQGVVYGAFF. CDR3 sequence (DNA): TGCGCCAGCAGCTTGGCCCAGGGGGTAGTTTACGGAGCTTTCTTT.

The chain combines TRBV28 with TRBJ1-3, with 11 bases that match TRBD1. Germline assignment: CDR1 MDHEN and CDR2 SYDVKM. There are 19 residues in the CDR3. The trim removed 5 bases at V and 4 bases at J, leaving 16 bases unmatched. The CDR3 nucleotides are TGTGCCAGCAGTCATTATAGGACAGGGGGCGGTTTAGCCGGAAACACCATATATTTT. Translating it yields CASSHYRTGGGLAGNTIYF.

The gene calls are TRBV6-1 and TRBJ1-5; D might be TRBD1 (6 bases). The CDR3 consists of 12 residues. Germline CDR1 MNHNS, CDR2 SASEGT. Trimming shortened V by 10 bases and J by 7 bases, and 14 bases separated the two germline ends. The CDR3 reads CATNREGQPQHF. The CDR3 nucleotides are TGTGCCACAAACAGGGAGGGACAGCCCCAGCATTTT.

The chain employs TRBV15 and TRBJ1-5; the match to TRBD1 covers 9 bases. Germline loops: CDR1 LNHNV, CDR2 YYDKDF (reference sequence). CDR3 length: 14 residues. With 4 bases clipped from V and 6 bases from J, the junction kept 4 bases outside the gene matches. For the CDR3, the DNA is TGTGCCACCAGCATGGGACAGGGTGTTCAGCCCCAGCATTTT. The encoded protein is CATSMGQGVQPQHF.

V usage is TRBV29-1 and J usage is TRBJ2-7; D is tentatively TRBD1 or TRBD2 (5 bases each). The CDR3 length is 14 residues. V was clipped by 2 bases and J by 0 bases, with 11 bases between them. Germline V gene lookup returns CDR1 SQVTM and CDR2 ANQGSEA. The CDR3 DNA sequence: TGCAGCGTTGAACTCCGGGACGGCTCCTACGAGCAGTACTTC. Protein sequence: CSVELRDGSYEQYF.

This chain joins TRBV6-5 and TRBJ1-1; tentative D call: TRBD1 (6 bases). Deletions cut 6 bases from V and 1 base from J, with 12 bases between. CDR3 length: 14 residues. The germline V gene encodes CDR1 MNHEY and CDR2 SVGAGI. CDR3 residues: CASSQGGGNTEAFF. As DNA, the CDR3 is TGTGCCAGCAGCCAAGGGGGGGGGAACACTGAAGCTTTCTTT.

The chain combines TRBV28 with TRBJ2-7, with D unclear. Germline V gives CDR1 MDHEN, CDR2 SYDVKM. The CDR3 has 12 amino acids. Trimming took off 5 bases at V and 4 bases at J, with 9 bases between the two ends. The DNA for the CDR3 is TGTGCCAGCAGTATGTTAAGGTACGAGCAGTACTTC. It yields the protein CASSMLRYEQYF.

CDR3 loop: CAWTNPGQGGNTIYF. The CDR3 DNA follows: TGTGCCTGGACCAACCCAGGACAGGGTGGAAACACCATATATTTT. The chain uses TRBV30 and TRBJ1-3; 8 bases match TRBD1. Germline CDR1 reads GTSNPN; CDR2 reads SVGIG (reference sequence). The CDR3 runs to 15 residues. The J segment lost 3 bases and the V segment lost 4 bases, leaving 8 bases of the junction unmatched.

The chain couples TRBV30 to TRBJ1-2; D remains ambiguous. The V and J ends lost 2 bases and 1 base respectively, with 5 bases between them. The CDR3 is made up of 12 amino acids. The germline V gene has CDR1 GTSNPN and CDR2 SVGIG (reference sequence). The CDR3 DNA reads TGTGCCTGGAGTTGGGGTAACTATGGCTACACCTTC. The encoded protein is CAWSWGNYGYTF.

This clone showed up just once. V gene TRBV6-1 combines with J gene TRBJ2-1, with TRBD1 as a possible D gene (5 bases). Trimming stripped 0 bases from V and 7 bases from J, with 19 bases between. Germline V gene sequence: CDR1 MNHNS, CDR2 SASEGT. CDR3 length equals 17 residues. Here the CDR3 DNA reads TGTGCCAGCAGTGAAGCAGGAGCAGGGCCCTTAGGTAATGAGCAGTTCTTC. This gives the protein CASSEAGAGPLGNEQFF.

The V gene is TRBV18, the J gene TRBJ2-1, with D unclear. Trimming removed 3 bases from V and 5 bases from J, with 8 bases in between. CDR1 KGHSH and CDR2 LQKENI come from the germline V gene. The CDR3 has 13 residues. CDR3: CASSPVTDNEQFF. For the CDR3, the DNA is TGTGCCAGCTCACCGGTTACTGACAATGAGCAGTTCTTC.

The CDR3 DNA reads TGTGCCAGCAGTCCATGGACAGGCCTCGGGGGGGCCAACGTCCTGACTTTC. Amino acid sequence: CASSPWTGLGGANVLTF. The V call is TRBV7-9, the J call TRBJ2-6; 7 nucleotides line up with TRBD1. CDR1 and CDR2 (germline): SEHNR, FQNEAQ (reference sequence). With 6 bases clipped from V and 4 bases from J, the junction kept 12 bases outside the gene matches. The CDR3 is made up of 17 amino acids.

This clone has more than one count but fewer than ten. This rearrangement joins TRBV2 to TRBJ2-5, with D hard to call. Trimming stripped 8 bases from V and 1 base from J, with 5 bases between. Germline V gene lookup returns CDR1 SNHLY and CDR2 FYNNEI. The CDR3 sequence is 11 residues long. CDR3 sequence reads: CASGVQETQYF. For the CDR3, the DNA is TGTGCCAGCGGAGTCCAAGAGACCCAGTACTTC.

In its sample, this clone was seen a few times. The V call is TRBV2, the J call TRBJ1-1; D remains ambiguous. The CDR3 contains 12 residues. CDR1 is SNHLY and CDR2 is FYNNEI in the germline V gene. Trimming removed 1 base from V and 5 bases from J, with 5 bases in between. DNA of the CDR3: TGTGCCAGCAGTGAAGGACGTACTGAAGCTTTCTTT. Encoded protein: CASSEGRTEAFF.

This clone was detected a few times. This sequence joins TRBV27 and TRBJ1-5; D is unresolved. There are 14 residues in the CDR3. Between the trimmed V and J ends, which lost 2 bases and 3 bases, there was a span of 8 bases. Per germline, CDR1 MNHEY and CDR2 SMNVEV (reference sequence). The CDR3 nucleotides read TGTGCCAGCAGTTTAGGTAAACCCAATCAGCCCCAGCATTTT. Amino acid sequence: CASSLGKPNQPQHF.

The chain is built from TRBV7-2 and TRBJ2-7, with D unclear. The CDR3 sequence is 13 residues long. Germline values: CDR1 SGHTA, CDR2 FQGNSA. V lost 2 bases and J lost 2, with 7 bases in between. CDR3 nucleotide sequence: TGTGCCAGCAGCTTATATGAAACCTACGAGCAGTACTTC. The encoded protein is CASSLYETYEQYF.

The chain employs TRBV5-6 and TRBJ1-2, with 8 bases lining up with TRBD1. Germline CDR1 SGHDT, CDR2 YYEEEE. V lost 3 bases to trimming and J lost 5 bases; unmatched junction nucleotides: 6. The CDR3 is 14 residues long. Here the CDR3 reads CASSYGTGVYGYTF. The CDR3 coding sequence is TGTGCCAGCAGCTATGGGACAGGAGTTTATGGCTACACCTTC.